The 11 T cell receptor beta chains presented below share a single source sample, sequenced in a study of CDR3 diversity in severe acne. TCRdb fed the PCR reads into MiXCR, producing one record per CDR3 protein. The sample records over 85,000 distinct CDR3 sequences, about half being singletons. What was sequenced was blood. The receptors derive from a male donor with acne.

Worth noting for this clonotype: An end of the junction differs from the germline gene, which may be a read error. Here the CDR3 DNA reads TGTGTCAGCAGCTCGGGACAGGGAGTTGAAAAACTGTTTTTT. Its translation: CVSSSGQGVEKLFF. J is TRBJ1-4 and V is TRBV7-2; 9 nucleotides align to TRBD1. There are 14 residues in the CDR3. Germline CDR1 reads SGHTA; CDR2 reads FQGNSA. Complete variable domain (other parts from reference TRBV7-2 and TRBJ1-4): GAGVSQSPSNKVTEKGKDVELRCDPISGHTALYWYRQSLGQGLEFLIYFQGNSAPDKSGLPSDRFSAERTGGSVSTLTIQRTQQEDSAVYLCVSSSGQGVEKLFFGSGTQLSVL.

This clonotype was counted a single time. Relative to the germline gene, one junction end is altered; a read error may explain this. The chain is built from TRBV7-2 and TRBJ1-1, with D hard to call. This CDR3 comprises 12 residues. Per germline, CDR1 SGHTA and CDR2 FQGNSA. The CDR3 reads CASSDGEPEAFF. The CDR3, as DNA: TGTGCCAGCAGCGACGGGGAACCTGAAGCCTTCTTT.

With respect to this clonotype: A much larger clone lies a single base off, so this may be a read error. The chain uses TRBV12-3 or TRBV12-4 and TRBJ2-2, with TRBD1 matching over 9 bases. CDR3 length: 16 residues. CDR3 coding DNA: TGTGCCGGCAGCCCTCCGGGACAGGGCTTCACCGGGGAGCTGTTTTTT. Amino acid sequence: CAGSPPGQGFTGELFF.

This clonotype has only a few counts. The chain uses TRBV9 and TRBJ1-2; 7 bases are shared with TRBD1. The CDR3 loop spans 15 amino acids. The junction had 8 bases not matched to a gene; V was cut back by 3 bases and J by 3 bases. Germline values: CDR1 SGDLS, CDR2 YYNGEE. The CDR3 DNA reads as TGTGCCAGCAGCGCCCCAGGGGGTCTGTACTATGGCTACACCTTC. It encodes CASSAPGGLYYGYTF.

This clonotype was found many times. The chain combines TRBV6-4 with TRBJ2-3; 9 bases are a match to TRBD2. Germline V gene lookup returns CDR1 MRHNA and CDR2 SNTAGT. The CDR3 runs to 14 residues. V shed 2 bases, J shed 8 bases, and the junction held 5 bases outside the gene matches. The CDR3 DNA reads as TGTGCCAGCAGTGACACTAGCGGGCCTCGTACGCAGTATTTT. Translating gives CASSDTSGPRTQYF.

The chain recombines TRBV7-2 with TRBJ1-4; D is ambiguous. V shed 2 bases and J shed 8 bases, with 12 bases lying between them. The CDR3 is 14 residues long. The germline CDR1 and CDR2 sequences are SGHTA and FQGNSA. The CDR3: CASSLNGIGEKLFF. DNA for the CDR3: TGTGCCAGCAGCTTAAATGGGATAGGGGAAAAACTGTTTTTT.

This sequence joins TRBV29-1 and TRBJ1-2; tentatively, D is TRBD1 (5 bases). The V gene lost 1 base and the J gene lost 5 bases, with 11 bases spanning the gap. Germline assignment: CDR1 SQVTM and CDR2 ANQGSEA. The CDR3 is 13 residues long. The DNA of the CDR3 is TGCAGCGTTGAAGCCCCCCAGGGATATGGCTACACCTTC. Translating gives CSVEAPQGYGYTF.

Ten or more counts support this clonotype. The CDR3 coding sequence is TGTGCCAGTAAGGCGTCCAGGAACACTGAAGCTTTCTTT. It yields the protein CASKASRNTEAFF. The gene calls are TRBV19 and TRBJ1-1, with D unresolved. This CDR3 comprises 13 residues. Germline V gene lookup returns CDR1 LNHDA and CDR2 SQIVND (reference sequence). Deletions cut 7 bases from V and 1 base from J, with 10 bases between.

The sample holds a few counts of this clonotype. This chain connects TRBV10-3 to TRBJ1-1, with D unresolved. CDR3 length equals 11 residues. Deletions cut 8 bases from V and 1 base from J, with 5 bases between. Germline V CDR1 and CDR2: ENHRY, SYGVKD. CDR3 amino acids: CAIFTNTEAFF. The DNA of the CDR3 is TGTGCCATCTTCACGAACACTGAAGCTTTCTTT.

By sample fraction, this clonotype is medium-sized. CDR3 residues: CASSALATGELFF. The CDR3 DNA sequence: TGTGCCAGCAGCGCCCTAGCGACCGGGGAGCTGTTTTTT. J is TRBJ2-2 and V is TRBV7-2, with a weak D call TRBD2 (6 bases). V was trimmed by 5 bases and J by 5 bases, leaving 9 bases between them. The germline gives CDR1 SGHTA, CDR2 FQGNSA. There are 13 residues in the CDR3.

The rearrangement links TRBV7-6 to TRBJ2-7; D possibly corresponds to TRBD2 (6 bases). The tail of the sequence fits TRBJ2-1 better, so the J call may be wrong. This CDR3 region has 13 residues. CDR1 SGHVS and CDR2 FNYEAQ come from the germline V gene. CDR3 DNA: TGTGCCAGCAGCACCGGACTAAGAGATGAGCAGTTCTTC. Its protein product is CASSTGLRDEQFF.